This T cell receptor beta chain comes out of a study of Ad26.COV2.S vaccination and SARS-CoV-2 variants. Study details: Doses of Ad26.COV2.S were injected into muscle once or twice, 56 days apart. General study findings and limits: Responses of T cells in total may have been underestimated by the TCR breadth and depth analyses. Reports say spike-specific CD8+ and CD4+ T cell responses covered substantial breadth after vaccination.

This clone was seen only once. Its antigen is still unknown. After removal of 0 bases from V and 0 bases from J, the junction contained 1 base not matched to a gene. The CDR3 runs to 16 residues. The germline CDR1 and CDR2 sequences are KGHSY and FQNENV. Sequenced by immunoSEQ multiplex PCR; TCRdb stores in-frame clones only, minus some. Of some 350,000 clones listed, under 90% are singletons. The treatment: 15 to 20 received Ad26.COV2.S at low or high dose, single or two shots; several received placebo; per-sample allocation not given. Sampling took place 63 days after the first vaccine or placebo injection. The study used a vaccine consisting of an Ad26 vector that expressed Wuhan-strain SARS-CoV-2 spike.

This sequence joins TRBV16 and TRBJ1-2, with TRBD1 matching 10 bases. Here the sequenced sample was peripheral blood, taken in a trial of Ad26.COV2.S vaccine versus placebo. The sequence was obtained from a person between 18 and 65 years old who received the Ad26.COV2.S COVID-19 vaccine or a placebo. This CDR3 reads CASSQSGQGANYGYTF. CDR3 nucleotides: TGTGCCAGCAGCCAATCTGGACAGGGGGCTAACTATGGCTACACCTTC.